This is a list of T cell receptor beta chains from one sample in a study of technical replicates of blood from several donors. TCRdb keeps only in-frame clones here, not all; method: immunoSEQ multiplex PCR. This sample has 85,000 to 100,000 clones, with around 95% found just once. The specimen was T cells isolated from PBMCs. Source of these receptors: a human donor in good health. CDR3s include the opening cysteine and the closing phenylalanine or tryptophan. The D gene is left open where the match is weak. The listing skips clone size in some rows; elsewhere it reads once, few, many or a size class.

clone_size,cdr3_length,d_call,j_call,v_call,cdr3_nt,cdr3_aa
NA,14,TRBD1,TRBJ2-7,TRBV2,TGTGCCAGCAGTGTTACAGGGGGCAAAGACGAGCAGTACTTC,CASSVTGGKDEQYF
NA,14,TRBD1,TRBJ2-1,TRBV2,TGTGCCAGCAGCATTAACAGGGGGAACAATGAGCAGTTCTTC,CASSINRGNNEQFF
once,14,NA,TRBJ2-5,TRBV7-8,TGTGCCAGCATCCGGAGGGGGCGTGGGGAGACCCAGTACTTC,CASIRRGRGETQYF
once,15,NA,TRBJ1-2,TRBV4-1,TGCGCCAGCAGCCAAGTCCCCTTCCCTAACTATGGCTACACCTTC,CASSQVPFPNYGYTF
NA,13,NA,TRBJ1-1,TRBV30,TGTGCCTGGAGTGTACAGGAGAACACTGAAGCTTTCTTT,CAWSVQENTEAFF
once,14,NA,TRBJ1-6,TRBV6-5,TGTGCCAGCACCAAAACAGGTTCGGCCTCACCCCTCCACTTT,CASTKTGSASPLHF
NA,14,TRBD1,TRBJ2-2,TRBV7-3,TGTGCCAGCAGCTCAACAGGGGCGGCCGGGGAGCTGTTTTTT,CASSSTGAAGELFF
NA,11,NA,TRBJ2-7,TRBV20-1,TGCAGTGTCGCCAGTTCCTACGAGCAGTACTTC,CSVASSYEQYF
NA,12,NA,TRBJ2-2,TRBV6-1,TGTGCCAGCAGTGCGCCTCCCATAGAACTGTTTTTT,CASSAPPIELFF
NA,11,TRBD1,TRBJ2-1,TRBV27,TGTGCCAGCAGTTTAGGACAGGGGTGGTTCTTC,CASSLGQGWFF
NA,15,NA,TRBJ2-5,TRBV10-1,TGCGCCAGCAGTGAGTCGGCGGCGAACCAAGAGACCCAGTACTTC,CASSESAANQETQYF
NA,21,TRBD2,TRBJ2-6,TRBV14,TGTGCCAGCAGCCCTCCCGCGCCCCGGCTAGCGGATCCCCTCGGGGCCAACGTCCTGACTTTC,CASSPPAPRLADPLGANVLTF
once,11,NA,TRBJ2-7,TRBV20-1,TGCAGTGCTGCCAGCTCCTACGAGCAGTACTTC,CSAASSYEQYF
NA,13,NA,TRBJ2-7,TRBV19,TGTGCCAGTAGTATTGCAGGTTGGGACGAGCAGTACTTC,CASSIAGWDEQYF
NA,14,TRBD1,TRBJ2-1,TRBV6-5,TGTGCCAGCAGTCCCGGGACAGGGTCTTATGAGCAGTTCTTC,CASSPGTGSYEQFF
NA,12,TRBD1,TRBJ2-7,TRBV7-9,TGTGCCAGCAGCTGGGACAGCTACGAGCAGTACTTC,CASSWDSYEQYF
once,16,NA,TRBJ2-3,TRBV19,TGTGCCAGTAGTATTTTTTTTGGGGCTAGCACAGATACGCAGTATTTT,CASSIFFGASTDTQYF
NA,13,NA,TRBJ1-3,TRBV4-1,TGCGCCAGCACTACGCGGGGCGGAAACACCATATATTTT,CASTTRGGNTIYF
NA,15,TRBD1,TRBJ2-2,TRBV5-1,TGCGCCAGCAAAGCAGGGGGCGCGAACACCGGGGAGCTGTTTTTT,CASKAGGANTGELFF
NA,17,NA,TRBJ2-5,TRBV4-1,TGCGCCAGCAGACAACTGAACCTGGGCTTCACAGAAGAGACCCAGTACTTC,CASRQLNLGFTEETQYF
NA,15,NA,TRBJ2-1,TRBV6-5,TGTGCCAGCAGTTACGATGGACAGCAATACAATGAGCAGTTCTTC,CASSYDGQQYNEQFF
NA,16,TRBD2,TRBJ2-1,TRBV28,TGTGCCAGCAGTCCACCCCTAGCGGGAGGGGGCAATGAGCAGTTCTTC,CASSPPLAGGGNEQFF
NA,15,TRBD2,TRBJ2-7,TRBV5-4,TGTGCCAGCAGCTTGGCTCGGGGGGGTAGGTACGAGCAGTACTTC,CASSLARGGRYEQYF
NA,17,NA,TRBJ2-1,TRBV9,TGTGCCAGCAGCGCACTTTCAGGGGCCAGCTCCTACAATGAGCAGTTCTTC,CASSALSGASSYNEQFF
once,19,TRBD1,TRBJ2-6,TRBV15,TGTGCCACCAGCAGAGATAAAGGACAGGGGTCCTCTGGGGCCAACGTCCTGACTTTC,CATSRDKGQGSSGANVLTF
NA,15,TRBD1,TRBJ2-7,TRBV6-1,TGTGCCAGCAGTGAAGGATGGACAGGGGTTTACGAGCAGTACTTC,CASSEGWTGVYEQYF
NA,13,TRBD1,TRBJ2-5,TRBV4-2,TGTGCCAGCAGCCAAGATTTGGGACAGGGTAGAGACTTC,CASSQDLGQGRDF
NA,13,NA,TRBJ2-7,TRBV27,TGTGCCAGCAGTTTATTGACAGGCTACGAGCAGTACTTC,CASSLLTGYEQYF
few,14,TRBD1,TRBJ2-7,TRBV23-1,TGCGCCAGCAGCTTCACAGGGGGCGGGTACGAGCAGTACTTC,CASSFTGGGYEQYF
NA,15,TRBD2,TRBJ2-7,TRBV27,TGTGCCAGCAGGCTGGGGACTAGCGGCTCCTACGAGCAGTACTTC,CASRLGTSGSYEQYF
NA,16,NA,TRBJ2-5,TRBV19,TGTGCCAGTAGTATTGAGGGAACAGGGATCCAAGAGACCCAGTACTTC,CASSIEGTGIQETQYF
NA,13,TRBD1,TRBJ2-1,TRBV7-8,TGTGCCAGCAGGGGACAGGGGGACAATGAGCAGTTCTTC,CASRGQGDNEQFF
NA,15,NA,TRBJ2-7,TRBV27,TGTGCCAGCAGTTTAGGAAGCGGAGTCTCCTACGAGCAGTACTTC,CASSLGSGVSYEQYF
NA,15,TRBD1,TRBJ1-2,TRBV5-4,TGTGCCAGCAGGGACGGGACAGGGGAAGACTATGGCTACACCTTC,CASRDGTGEDYGYTF
NA,15,NA,TRBJ1-4,TRBV27,TGTGCCAGCAGGGACCGGGGGAGAACTAATGAAAAACTGTTTTTT,CASRDRGRTNEKLFF
NA,21,NA,TRBJ2-3,TRBV19,TGTGCCAGTAGTATACTAATCGGTAACAGGCCGCCTGGAATTAGCACAGATACGCAGTATTTT,CASSILIGNRPPGISTDTQYF
NA,16,NA,TRBJ1-2,TRBV11-2,TGTGCCAGCAGCTTATCTTTGGTACAGGGATACTATGGCTACACCTTC,CASSLSLVQGYYGYTF
NA,19,TRBD2,TRBJ2-7,TRBV11-2,TGTGCCAGCAGCTCATTACTGGCTAGCGGGCCACAAGAAGGCTACGAGCAGTACTTC,CASSSLLASGPQEGYEQYF
NA,17,TRBD2,TRBJ2-3,TRBV15,TGTGCCACCAGCAGAGAGGGGGTGGCGGGAGTAGGTGATACGCAGTATTTT,CATSREGVAGVGDTQYF
NA,15,NA,TRBJ1-2,TRBV28,TGTGCCAGCAGTTTACTGGGCGGGGAGGAAAGGGGCTACACCTTC,CASSLLGGEERGYTF
NA,15,TRBD2,TRBJ2-7,TRBV27,TGTGCCAGCAGTTCTCGGTCACTAGCGGGGGACGAGCAGTACTTC,CASSSRSLAGDEQYF
NA,15,NA,TRBJ2-1,TRBV28,TGTGCCAGCAGCCAATCTTCCTACGAGTACAATGAGCAGTTCTTC,CASSQSSYEYNEQFF